The 14 T cell receptor beta chains given below trace back to one sample, sequenced in a study of T cell responses to AZD1222 COVID-19 vaccine. This table comes from immunoSEQ multiplex PCR, and its TCRdb copy is limited to in-frame clones, with some not included. The sample records about 45,000 clones, approximately 83% being singletons. Source: peripheral blood, taken 28 days after the second AZD1222 dose. The receptor source for this set is an adult who received the AZD1222 COVID-19 vaccine.

The chain recombines TRBV12-2 with TRBJ1-5; the table assigns TRBD1, which was not confirmed against the DNA. TRBV12-2 is classified as a pseudogene. This CDR3 comprises 17 residues. The DNA for the CDR3 is TGTGCAAGTCGCTTATCCCAGACAGGGGACCTCAATCAGCCCCAGCATTTT. Translating it yields CASRLSQTGDLNQPQHF.

This clone showed up just a few times. The chain joins TRBV28 to TRBJ1-5; D possibly corresponds to TRBD1 (6 bases). The ends were cut back, 6 bases at V and 3 bases at J, with 15 bases in the middle. The germline gives CDR1 MDHEN, CDR2 SYDVKM. The CDR3 totals 15 residues. This chain's CDR3 is CASSPNDRLNQPQHF. The CDR3 coding sequence is TGTGCCAGCAGCCCCAATGACAGGCTCAATCAGCCCCAGCATTTT.

The V and J genes are TRBV4-1 and TRBJ1-6; 9 positions agree with TRBD1. This CDR3 is 14 amino acids long. The J segment lost 6 bases and the V segment lost 6 bases, leaving 3 bases of the junction unmatched. Germline CDR1 and CDR2: MGHRA and YSYEKL. The DNA of the CDR3 is TGCGCCAGCAGATCGGGACAGGGTAATTCACCCCTCCACTTT. Its translation: CASRSGQGNSPLHF.

The chain carries TRBV27 and TRBJ1-5; a possible D gene is TRBD1 (6 bases). The CDR3 sequence is 14 residues long. Trimming removed 5 bases from V and 4 bases from J, with 12 bases in between. CDR1 MNHEY and CDR2 SMNVEV come from the germline V gene (reference sequence). CDR3 sequence (DNA): TGTGCCAGCAGTCCCAGGGGCTGGAATCAGCCCCAGCATTTT. This codes for CASSPRGWNQPQHF.

This clone was found once. The rearrangement joins TRBV7-8 to TRBJ1-2, with D perhaps TRBD1 (5 bases). The CDR3 is 14 residues long. Looked up from germline, CDR1 is SGHVS and CDR2 is FQNEAQ. Trimming removed 3 bases at V and 4 bases at J, with 12 bases between. The CDR3 bases are TGTGCCAGCAGCTTCAGAGGGGAGGTCTATGGCTACACCTTC. Translation gives CASSFRGEVYGYTF.

V and J are TRBV7-9 and TRBJ2-7; D is ambiguous. This CDR3 region has 14 residues. Germline-derived CDR1 and CDR2 are SEHNR and FQNEAQ (reference sequence). Trimming left V 4 bases short and J 0 bases short, with 10 bases between. The DNA for the CDR3 is TGTGCCAGCAGCTCATTTCCCGACTCCTACGAGCAGTACTTC. Translation gives CASSSFPDSYEQYF.

The V call is TRBV6-2 or TRBV6-3, the J call TRBJ1-5; D unclear. There are 15 residues in the CDR3. Trimming shortened V by 4 bases and J by 4 bases, and 14 bases separated the two germline ends. Germline V gene lookup returns CDR1 MNHEY and CDR2 SVGEGT. The CDR3 reads CASSSDIFGNQPQHF. In DNA form, the CDR3 reads TGTGCCAGCAGTTCTGACATATTTGGAAATCAGCCCCAGCATTTT.

The chain carries TRBV7-9 and TRBJ2-1; 12 bases map to TRBD2. J was trimmed by 5 bases and V by 5 bases; bases with no gene match: 7. The CDR3 extends over 16 amino acids. Germline CDR1 reads SEHNR; CDR2 reads FQNEAQ (reference sequence). The CDR3 region has the DNA TGTGCCAGCAGCCTGCTAGCGGGGGGGAGCGACAATGAGCAGTTCTTC. Translating it yields CASSLLAGGSDNEQFF.

This chain connects TRBV29-1 to TRBJ2-5; D possibly corresponds to TRBD2 (6 bases). Germline CDR1 SQVTM, CDR2 ANQGSEA. The CDR3 covers 12 residues. Trimming stripped 5 bases from V and 2 bases from J, with 9 bases between. The CDR3 DNA is TGCAGCGTTCGAAGCGGGCAAGAGACCCAGTACTTC. Its protein product is CSVRSGQETQYF.

The chain links TRBV5-1 to TRBJ1-2; no clear D gene. The CDR3 covers 12 residues. Germline CDR1 reads SGHRS; CDR2 reads YFSETQ. With 6 bases removed from V and 2 bases from J, the gap between germline ends came to 8 bases. The CDR3 DNA sequence: TGCGCCAGCACGCAGGAGAACTATGGCTACACCTTC. It yields the protein CASTQENYGYTF.

The chain links TRBV6-5 to TRBJ1-6; no clear D. The CDR3 has 15 residues. V was trimmed by 0 bases and J by 9 bases, leaving 12 bases between them. CDR1 and CDR2 from the germline V gene are MNHEY and SVGAGI. DNA for the CDR3: TGTGCCAGCAGTTACTCGAGGACGACCATTTCACCCCTCCACTTT. It codes for CASSYSRTTISPLHF.

The rearrangement links TRBV5-1 to TRBJ1-1; TRBD1 agrees at 8 bases. V was clipped by 1 base and J by 5 bases; unmatched bases: 7. In germline, CDR1 is SGHRS, CDR2 YFSETQ. This CDR3 is built from 15 residues. This CDR3 is CASSLSGTGETEAFF. The CDR3, as DNA: TGCGCCAGCAGCTTGTCGGGGACAGGTGAGACTGAAGCTTTCTTT.

The gene calls are TRBV3-1 (or the pseudogene TRBV3-2) and TRBJ2-1, with D unclear. The V end was cut by 4 bases, the J end by 0 bases, with 19 bases between. Germline V CDR1 and CDR2: LGHDT, YNNKEL (reference sequence). CDR3 length equals 18 residues. The CDR3 DNA reads as TGTGCCAGCAGCCCTGGTCGAGGCTACTCGAGCTCCTACAATGAGCAGTTCTTC. This sequence encodes CASSPGRGYSSSYNEQFF.

This chain joins TRBV6-6 and TRBJ1-1, with unresolved D. The CDR3 is made up of 15 amino acids. Trimming removed 2 bases from V and 0 bases from J, with 10 bases in between. The germline CDR1 and CDR2 sequences are MNHNY and SVGAGI (reference sequence). For the CDR3, the DNA is TGTGCCAGCAGTTACCCCCAATGGCTGAACACTGAAGCTTTCTTT. As protein: CASSYPQWLNTEAFF.